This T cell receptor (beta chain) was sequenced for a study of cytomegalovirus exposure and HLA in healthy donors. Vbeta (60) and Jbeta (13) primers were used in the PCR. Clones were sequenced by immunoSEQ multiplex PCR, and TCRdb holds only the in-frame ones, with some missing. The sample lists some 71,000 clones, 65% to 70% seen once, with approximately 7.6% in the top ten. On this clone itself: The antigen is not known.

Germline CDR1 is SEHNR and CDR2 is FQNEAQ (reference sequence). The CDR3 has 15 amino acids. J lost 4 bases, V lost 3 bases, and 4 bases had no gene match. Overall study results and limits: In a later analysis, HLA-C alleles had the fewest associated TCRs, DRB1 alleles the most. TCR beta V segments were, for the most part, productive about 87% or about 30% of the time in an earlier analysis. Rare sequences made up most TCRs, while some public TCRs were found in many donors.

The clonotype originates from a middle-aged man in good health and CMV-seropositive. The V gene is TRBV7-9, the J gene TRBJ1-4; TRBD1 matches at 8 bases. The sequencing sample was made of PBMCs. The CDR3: CASSLDREGNEKLFF. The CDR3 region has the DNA TGTGCCAGCAGCTTGGACAGGGAAGGTAATGAAAAACTGTTTTTT.